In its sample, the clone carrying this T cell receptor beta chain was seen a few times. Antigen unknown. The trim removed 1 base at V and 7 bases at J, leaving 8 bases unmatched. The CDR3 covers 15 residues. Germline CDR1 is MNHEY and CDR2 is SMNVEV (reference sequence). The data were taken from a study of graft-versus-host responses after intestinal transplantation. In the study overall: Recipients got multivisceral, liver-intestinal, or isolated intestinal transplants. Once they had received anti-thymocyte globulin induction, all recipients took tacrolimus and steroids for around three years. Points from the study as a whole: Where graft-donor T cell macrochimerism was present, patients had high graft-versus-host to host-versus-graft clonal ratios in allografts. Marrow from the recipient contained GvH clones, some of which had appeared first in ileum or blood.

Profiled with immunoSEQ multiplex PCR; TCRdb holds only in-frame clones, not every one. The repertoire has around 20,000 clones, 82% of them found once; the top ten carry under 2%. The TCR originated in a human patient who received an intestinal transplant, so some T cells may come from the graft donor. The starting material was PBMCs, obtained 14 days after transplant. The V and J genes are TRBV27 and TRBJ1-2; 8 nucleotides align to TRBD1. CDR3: CASSLYNRGGGGYTF. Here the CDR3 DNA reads TGTGCCAGCAGTTTATATAACAGGGGGGGTGGTGGCTACACCTTC.